These 4 T cell receptor beta chains share one sample of origin, sequenced in a study of technical replicates of blood from four donors. Some clones are missing from TCRdb's copy, which holds only in-frame ones; the method was immunoSEQ multiplex PCR. Of over 85,000 clones listed, about 96% are singletons. The sequencing input was T cells isolated from PBMCs. The receptors come from a human donor in good health.

This sequence joins TRBV7-8 and TRBJ2-2, with TRBD2 as a possible D gene (5 bases). V was pared by 8 bases and J by 5 bases, with 18 bases between. The CDR3 has 15 amino acids. Looked up from germline, CDR1 is SGHVS and CDR2 is FQNEAQ. In nucleotides, the CDR3 is TGTGCCAGCCATTTTCAGCGGTTTCCTACCGGGGAGCTGTTTTTT. It yields the protein CASHFQRFPTGELFF.

V is TRBV6-6 and J is TRBJ2-3, with 8 bases lining up with TRBD1. The germline V gene has CDR1 MNHNY and CDR2 SVGAGI (reference sequence). V lost 3 bases and J lost 6; bases outside the gene matches: 8. CDR3 size: 15 residues. CDR3 sequence: CASSYGQGVLDTQYF. The CDR3 bases are TGTGCCAGCAGTTATGGACAGGGAGTTTTGGATACGCAGTATTTT.

The chain is built from TRBV5-6 and TRBJ2-1; TRBD1 matches at 7 bases. From germline, CDR1 is SGHDT and CDR2 YYEEEE. The CDR3 extends over 15 amino acids. The J segment lost 3 bases and the V segment lost 0 bases, leaving 3 bases of the junction unmatched. The CDR3 loop is CASSLAGQVYNEQFF. CDR3 coding DNA: TGTGCCAGCAGCTTGGCCGGACAGGTCTACAATGAGCAGTTCTTC.

The V and J genes are TRBV7-8 and TRBJ2-7; 7 nucleotides align to TRBD2. Losses at the gene ends were 1 base for V and 3 bases for J; bases not matched to a gene: 3. Germline V CDR1 and CDR2: SGHVS, FQNEAQ. This CDR3 is built from 14 residues. The CDR3 coding sequence is TGTGCCAGCAGCTTAGAGGGCGGGAGCTACGAGCAGTACTTC. Protein sequence: CASSLEGGSYEQYF.